This T cell receptor beta chain was documented in a study of chemoradiotherapy in HPV16-positive cancers (dated by TCRdb to 2021 to 2024). In the study overall: Using functional T-cell assays on cells from a couple of HPV16-positive patients, the researchers defined candidate HPV-specific T-cell clones and common TCR motifs. Next, the candidate HPV-specific TCRs and motifs were followed in TCR repertoires from about 90 patients with HPV-related cancers. Whether T-cell immunity against the HPV oncoproteins E6 and E7 changes during chemoradiotherapy and whether survival is affected by this immunity were examined in the study.

As regards this clone: The antigen it recognizes is unknown. There are no base qualities to consult, and no much larger clone falls within one base.

For CDR1 and CDR2, the germline V gene lists SGHNT and YENEEA. Taken from cysteine to phenylalanine, the CDR3 has 13 residues. Kept here is only the CDR3 DNA, which spans 39 bases and is read in frame from base 1. Compared with germline, V lacks 5 bases and J lacks 5 bases; bases without a gene match: 4. Repertoires were sampled repeatedly over the course of chemoradiotherapy, so clonal expansion could be followed in the tumor microenvironment. To prepare the library, the immunoSEQ multiplex PCR assay was applied. TCRdb obtained this table from immuneACCESS and retained in-frame rearrangements with V and J assigned. These tables miss some clones; where compared with another copy, unresolved V genes account for less than half of the shortfall, and the remainder is unexplained. The sample records 1,200 or so clones, around 83% of which are singletons. The top ten clonotypes cover roughly 5.3% of the sample.

Overall study outcomes, separate from this receptor: Improved recurrence-free survival in HPV16-positive patients was associated with expansion of HPV-responsive T cells during chemoradiotherapy. The functional definition of HPV-specific T cells was derived from only two HPV16-positive patients, and the survival association was reported for HPV16-positive patients. Expansion of candidate HPV-specific clones and E7-related TCR motifs was observed in the tumor microenvironment during treatment, whereas no such expansion was observed for non-HPV-specific T cells.

This clonotype was obtained from a human donor with HPV-associated anogenital cancer. This specimen consisted of tumor tissue, obtained from a patient who underwent chemoradiotherapy. Here the chain combines TRBV11-3 and TRBJ2-5, with 8 middle bases fitting TRBD1. The CDR3 protein: CASSRQGSETQYF. The DNA sequence reads TGTGCCAGCAGCCGACAGGGGTCGGAGACCCAGTACTTC.